The next 2 T cell receptor beta chains were all read from a single sample in a study of quantifying T cell responses using KT2 cells. Study in general: TCR alpha and beta constant-region primers primed reverse transcription of RNA.

A single-stranded UMI oligo with SP2 sequence was ligated to cDNA 3' ends. First-round PCR used roughly 4 cycles and beta primers RC1.1 and RC1.2 covering TRBC1 and TRBC2. TCRdb reanalysed the UMI-ligation and nested PCR reads using MiXCR and keeps one entry per CDR3 protein. The data contain 52,000 or so distinct CDR3 sequences, approximately 13% of them singletons. Material for sequencing was PBMCs spiked with cells of the T cell clone KT2. These receptors were collected from a human donor.

This clonotype showed up just a few times. The gene calls are TRBV4-3 and TRBJ1-6; maybe TRBD1 (5 bases). CDR3 length: 16 residues. Germline CDR1 LGHNA, CDR2 YSLEER. Trimming removed 0 bases from V and 7 bases from J, with 13 bases in between. The CDR3 sequence: CASSQEGPGWNSPLHF. The CDR3 nucleotides read TGCGCCAGCAGCCAAGAGGGGCCTGGATGGAATTCACCCCTCCACTTT.

At least ten counts were recorded for this clonotype. This chain links TRBV6-4 with TRBJ2-1; 9 bases are a match to TRBD1. Losses at the gene ends were 5 bases for V and 3 bases for J; bases not matched to a gene: 5. Looked up from germline, CDR1 is MRHNA and CDR2 is SNTAGT. This CDR3 has 15 amino acids. The CDR3 is CASSTGTGNYNEQFF. For the CDR3, the DNA is TGTGCCAGCAGTACCGGGACAGGGAACTACAATGAGCAGTTCTTC.